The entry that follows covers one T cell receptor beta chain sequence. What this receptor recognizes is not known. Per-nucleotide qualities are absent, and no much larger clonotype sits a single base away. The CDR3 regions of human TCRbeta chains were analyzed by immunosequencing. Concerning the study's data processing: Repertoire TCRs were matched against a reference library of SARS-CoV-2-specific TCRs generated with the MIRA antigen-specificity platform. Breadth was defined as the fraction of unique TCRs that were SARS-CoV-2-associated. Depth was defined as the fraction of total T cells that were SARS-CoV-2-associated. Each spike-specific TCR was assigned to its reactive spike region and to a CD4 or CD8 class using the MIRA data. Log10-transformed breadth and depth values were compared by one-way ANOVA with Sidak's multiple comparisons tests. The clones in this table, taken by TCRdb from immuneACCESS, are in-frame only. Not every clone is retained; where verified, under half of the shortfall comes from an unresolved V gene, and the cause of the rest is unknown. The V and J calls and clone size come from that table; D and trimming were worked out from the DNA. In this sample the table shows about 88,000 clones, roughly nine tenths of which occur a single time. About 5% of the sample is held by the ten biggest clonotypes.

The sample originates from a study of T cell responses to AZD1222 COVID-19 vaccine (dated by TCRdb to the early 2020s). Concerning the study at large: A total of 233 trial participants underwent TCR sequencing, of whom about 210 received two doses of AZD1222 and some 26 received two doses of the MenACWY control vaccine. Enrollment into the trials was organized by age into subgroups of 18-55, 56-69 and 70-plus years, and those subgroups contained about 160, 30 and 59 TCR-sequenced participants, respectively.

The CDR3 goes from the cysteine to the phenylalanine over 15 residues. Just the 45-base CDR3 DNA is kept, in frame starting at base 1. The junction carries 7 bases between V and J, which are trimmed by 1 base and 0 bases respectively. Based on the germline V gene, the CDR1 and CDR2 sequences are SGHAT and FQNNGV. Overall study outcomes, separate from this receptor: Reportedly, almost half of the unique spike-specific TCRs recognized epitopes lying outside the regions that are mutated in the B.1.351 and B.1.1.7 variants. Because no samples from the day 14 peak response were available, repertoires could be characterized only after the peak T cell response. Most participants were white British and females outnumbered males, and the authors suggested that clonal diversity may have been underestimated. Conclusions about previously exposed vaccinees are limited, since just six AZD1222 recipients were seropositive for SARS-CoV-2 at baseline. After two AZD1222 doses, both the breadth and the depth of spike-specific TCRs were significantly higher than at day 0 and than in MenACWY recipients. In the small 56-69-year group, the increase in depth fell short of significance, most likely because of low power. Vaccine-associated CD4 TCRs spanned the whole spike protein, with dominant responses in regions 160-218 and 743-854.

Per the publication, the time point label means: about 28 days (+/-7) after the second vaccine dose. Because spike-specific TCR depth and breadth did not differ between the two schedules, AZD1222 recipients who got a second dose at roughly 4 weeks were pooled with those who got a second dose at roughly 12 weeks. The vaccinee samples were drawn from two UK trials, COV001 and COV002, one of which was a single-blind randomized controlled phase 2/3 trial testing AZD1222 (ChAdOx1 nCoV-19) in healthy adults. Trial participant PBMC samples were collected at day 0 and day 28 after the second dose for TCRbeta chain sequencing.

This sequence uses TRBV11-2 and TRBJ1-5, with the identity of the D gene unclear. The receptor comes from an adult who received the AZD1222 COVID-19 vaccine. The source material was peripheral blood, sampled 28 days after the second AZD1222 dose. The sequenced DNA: TGTGCCAGCAGCTTAGTTGGGGATAGCAATCAGCCCCAGCATTTT. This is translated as CASSLVGDSNQPQHF.